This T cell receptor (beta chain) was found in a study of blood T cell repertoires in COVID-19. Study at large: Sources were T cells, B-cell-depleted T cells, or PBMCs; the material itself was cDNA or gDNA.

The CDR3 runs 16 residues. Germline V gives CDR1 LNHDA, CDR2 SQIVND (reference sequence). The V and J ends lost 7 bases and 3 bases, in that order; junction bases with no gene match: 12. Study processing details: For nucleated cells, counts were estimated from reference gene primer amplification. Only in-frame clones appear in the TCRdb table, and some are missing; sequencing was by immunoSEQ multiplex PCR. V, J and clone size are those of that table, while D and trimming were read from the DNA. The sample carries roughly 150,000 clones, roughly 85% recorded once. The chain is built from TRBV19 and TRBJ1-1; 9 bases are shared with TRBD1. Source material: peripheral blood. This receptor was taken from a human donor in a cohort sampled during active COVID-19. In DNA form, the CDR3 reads TGTGCCAGTAAGGCCACAGGGGGCGAATCGTACACTGAAGCTTTCTTT. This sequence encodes CASKATGGESYTEAFF.